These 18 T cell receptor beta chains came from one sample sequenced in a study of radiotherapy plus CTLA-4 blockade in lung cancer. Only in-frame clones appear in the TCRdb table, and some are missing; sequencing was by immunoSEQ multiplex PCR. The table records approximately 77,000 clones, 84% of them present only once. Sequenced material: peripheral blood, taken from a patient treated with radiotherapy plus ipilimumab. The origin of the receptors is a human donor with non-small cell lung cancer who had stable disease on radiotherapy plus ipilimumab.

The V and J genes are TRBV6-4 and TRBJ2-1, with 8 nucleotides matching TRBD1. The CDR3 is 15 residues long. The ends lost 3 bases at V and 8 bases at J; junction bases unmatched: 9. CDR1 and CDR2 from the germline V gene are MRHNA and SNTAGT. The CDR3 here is CASSEGRGPSDEQFF. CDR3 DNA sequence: TGTGCCAGCAGTGAAGGCAGGGGGCCGTCGGATGAGCAGTTCTTC.

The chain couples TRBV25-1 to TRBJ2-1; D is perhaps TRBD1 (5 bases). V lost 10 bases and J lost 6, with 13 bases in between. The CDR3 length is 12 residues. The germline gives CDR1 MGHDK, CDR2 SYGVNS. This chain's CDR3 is CATSGRGNEQFF. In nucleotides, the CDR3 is TGTGCCACCTCGGGTAGGGGCAATGAGCAGTTCTTC.

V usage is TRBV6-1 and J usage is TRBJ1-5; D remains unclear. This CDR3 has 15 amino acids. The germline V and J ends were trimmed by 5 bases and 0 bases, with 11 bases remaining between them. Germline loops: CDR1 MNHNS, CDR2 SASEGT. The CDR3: CASSPGLTSNQPQHF. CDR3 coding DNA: TGTGCCAGCAGTCCGGGGTTAACTAGCAATCAGCCCCAGCATTTT.

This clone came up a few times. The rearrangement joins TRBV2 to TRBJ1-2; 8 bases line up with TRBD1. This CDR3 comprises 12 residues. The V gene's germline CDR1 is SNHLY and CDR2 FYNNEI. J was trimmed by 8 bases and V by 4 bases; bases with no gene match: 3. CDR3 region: CASSGQGFGYTF. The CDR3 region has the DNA TGTGCCAGCAGTGGACAGGGGTTCGGCTACACCTTC.

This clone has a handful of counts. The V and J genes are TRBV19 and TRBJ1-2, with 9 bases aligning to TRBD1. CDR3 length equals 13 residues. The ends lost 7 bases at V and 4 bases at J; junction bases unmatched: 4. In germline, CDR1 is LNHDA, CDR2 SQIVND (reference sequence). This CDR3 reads CASMGQGGYGYTF. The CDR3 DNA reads TGTGCCAGTATGGGACAGGGAGGCTATGGCTACACCTTC.

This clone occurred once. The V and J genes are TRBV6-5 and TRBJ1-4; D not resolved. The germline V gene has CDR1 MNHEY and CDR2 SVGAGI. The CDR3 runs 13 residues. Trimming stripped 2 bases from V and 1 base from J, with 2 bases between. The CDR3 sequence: CASSYRTNEKLFF. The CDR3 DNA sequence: TGTGCCAGCAGTTACAGAACTAATGAAAAACTGTTTTTT.

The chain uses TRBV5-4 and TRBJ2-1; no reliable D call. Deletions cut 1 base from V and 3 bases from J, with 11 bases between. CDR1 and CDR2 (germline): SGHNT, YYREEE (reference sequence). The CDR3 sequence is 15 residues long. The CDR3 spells CASSLRAQFYNEQFF. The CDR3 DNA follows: TGTGCCAGCAGCTTGAGGGCGCAGTTCTACAATGAGCAGTTCTTC.

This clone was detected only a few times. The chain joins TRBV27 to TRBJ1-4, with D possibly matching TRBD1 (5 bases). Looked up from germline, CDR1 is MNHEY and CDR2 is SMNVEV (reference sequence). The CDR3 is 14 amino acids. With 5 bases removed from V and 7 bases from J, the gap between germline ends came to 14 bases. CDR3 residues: CASSPFSGAEKLFF. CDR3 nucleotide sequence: TGTGCCAGCAGTCCATTCAGCGGGGCTGAAAAACTGTTTTTT.

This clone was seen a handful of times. CDR3 protein: CASRAPGLSYGYTF. DNA for the CDR3: TGTGCCAGTAGGGCGCCAGGGTTGTCCTATGGCTACACCTTC. The chain uses TRBV19 and TRBJ1-2, with a tentative D call TRBD1 (5 bases). CDR1 is LNHDA, CDR2 SQIVND, per germline (reference sequence). Trimming removed 6 bases from V and 4 bases from J, with 15 bases in between. The CDR3 is 14 residues long.

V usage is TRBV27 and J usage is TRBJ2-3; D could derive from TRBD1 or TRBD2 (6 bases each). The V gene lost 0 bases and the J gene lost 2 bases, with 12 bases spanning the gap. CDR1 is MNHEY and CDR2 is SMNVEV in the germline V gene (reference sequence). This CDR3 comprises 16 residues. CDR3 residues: CASSLSVGGNTDTQYF. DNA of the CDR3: TGTGCCAGCAGTTTATCGGTCGGGGGCAACACAGATACGCAGTATTTT.

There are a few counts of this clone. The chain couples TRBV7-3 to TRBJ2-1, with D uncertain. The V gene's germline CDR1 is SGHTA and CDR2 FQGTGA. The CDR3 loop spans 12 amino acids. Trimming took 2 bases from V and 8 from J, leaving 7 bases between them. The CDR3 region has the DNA TGTGCCAGCAGCTTAGGGATACATGAGCAGTTCTTC. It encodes CASSLGIHEQFF. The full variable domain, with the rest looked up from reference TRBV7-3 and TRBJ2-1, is GAGVSQTPSNKVTEKGKYVELRCDPISGHTALYWYRQSLGQGPEFLIYFQGTGAADDSGLPNDRFFAVRPEGSVSTLKIQRTERGDSAVYLCASSLGIHEQFFGPGTRLTVL.

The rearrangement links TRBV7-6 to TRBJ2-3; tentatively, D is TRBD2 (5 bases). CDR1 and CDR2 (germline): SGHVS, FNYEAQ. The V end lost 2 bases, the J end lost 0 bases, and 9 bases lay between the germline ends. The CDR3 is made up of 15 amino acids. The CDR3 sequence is CASSLRAESTDTQYF. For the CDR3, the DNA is TGTGCCAGCAGCTTAAGAGCGGAGAGCACAGATACGCAGTATTTT. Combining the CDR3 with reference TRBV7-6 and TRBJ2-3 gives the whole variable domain GAGVSQSPRYKVTKRGQDVALRCDPISGHVSLYWYRQALGQGPEFLTYFNYEAQQDKSGLPNDRFSAERPEGSISTLTIQRTEQRDSAMYRCASSLRAESTDTQYFGPGTRLTVL.

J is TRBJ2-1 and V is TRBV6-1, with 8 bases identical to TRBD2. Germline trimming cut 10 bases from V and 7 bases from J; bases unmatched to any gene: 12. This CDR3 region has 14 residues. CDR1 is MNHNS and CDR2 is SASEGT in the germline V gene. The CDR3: CAIIVRGVSNEQFF. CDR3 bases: TGTGCCATCATAGTGCGGGGGGTCTCAAATGAGCAGTTCTTC.

The CDR3 sequence is CASSFSRDTEAFF. In DNA, the CDR3 is TGTGCCAGCAGTTTTAGCCGGGACACTGAAGCTTTCTTT. This rearrangement joins TRBV27 to TRBJ1-1; D ambiguous. The germline V gene has CDR1 MNHEY and CDR2 SMNVEV (reference sequence). Trimming took 3 bases from V and 3 from J, leaving 8 bases between them. The CDR3 totals 13 residues.

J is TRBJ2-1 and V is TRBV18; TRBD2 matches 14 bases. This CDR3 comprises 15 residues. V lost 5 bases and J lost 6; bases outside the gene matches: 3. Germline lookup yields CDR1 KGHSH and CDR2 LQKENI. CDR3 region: CASSSGLAGGNEQFF. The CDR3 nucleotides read TGTGCCAGCTCATCAGGACTAGCGGGGGGCAATGAGCAGTTCTTC.

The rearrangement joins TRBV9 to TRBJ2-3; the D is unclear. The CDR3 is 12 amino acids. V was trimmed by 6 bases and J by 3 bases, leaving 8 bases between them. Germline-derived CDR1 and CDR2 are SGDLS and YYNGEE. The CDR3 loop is CASNGVTDTQYF. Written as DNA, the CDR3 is TGTGCCAGCAACGGAGTGACAGATACGCAGTATTTT.

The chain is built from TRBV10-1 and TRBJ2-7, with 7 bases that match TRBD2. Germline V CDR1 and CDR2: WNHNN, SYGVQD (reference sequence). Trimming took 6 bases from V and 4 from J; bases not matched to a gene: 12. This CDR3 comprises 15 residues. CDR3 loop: CASSAGTTSGYEQYF. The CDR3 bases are TGCGCCAGCAGCGCCGGGACTACTAGTGGTTACGAGCAGTACTTC.

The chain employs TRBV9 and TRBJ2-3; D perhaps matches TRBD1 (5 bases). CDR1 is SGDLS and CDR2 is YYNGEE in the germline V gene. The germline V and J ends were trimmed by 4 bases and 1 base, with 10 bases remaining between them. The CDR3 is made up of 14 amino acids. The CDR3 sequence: CASSPGSGTDTQYF. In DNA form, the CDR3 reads TGTGCCAGCAGCCCAGGGTCTGGCACAGATACGCAGTATTTT.